The sequence of this T cell receptor beta chain was determined in a study of T cell changes during pregnancy in multiple sclerosis. This clone was seen a few times. Clones were sequenced by immunoSEQ multiplex PCR, and TCRdb holds only the in-frame ones, with some missing. The sample holds about 49,000 clones, almost 95% seen once. The sequence derives from a female donor in good health, enrolled as a control in a pregnancy study. The sequencing used CD4+ T cells from peripheral blood mononuclear cells, collected in the second trimester of pregnancy.

DNA for the CDR3: TGTGCCAGAGGGGGATATCAGCCCCAGCATTTT. This sequence encodes CARGGYQPQHF. The V call is TRBV7-8, the J call TRBJ1-5; maybe TRBD1 (6 bases). The germline CDR1 and CDR2 sequences are SGHVS and FQNEAQ. The CDR3 spans 11 residues. V dropped 9 bases and J dropped 5 bases, with 8 bases sitting between them. Complete variable domain (other parts from reference TRBV7-8 and TRBJ1-5): GAGVSQSPRYKVAKRGQDVALRCDPISGHVSLFWYQQALGQGPEFLTYFQNEAQLDKSGLPSDRFFAERPEGSVSTLKIQRTQQEDSAVYLCARGGYQPQHFGDGTRLSIL.